These 18 T cell receptor beta chains were sequenced from one sample in a study of cytomegalovirus exposure and HLA in healthy donors. Primers: 60 Vbeta forward and 13 Jbeta reverse. Assay used: immunoSEQ multiplex PCR; TCRdb lists only in-frame clones, some missing. Among 110,000 to 150,000 clones listed, around 73% were seen once. The sequenced material came from PBMCs. These receptors were collected from a female donor in good health and CMV-seronegative.

This clone was counted once. The CDR3 DNA follows: TGTGCCAGCAGCTTTCGGGACACTTTGGGCACAGATACGCAGTATTTT. Encoded protein: CASSFRDTLGTDTQYF. The chain links TRBV7-2 to TRBJ2-3; D is possibly TRBD1 (6 bases). Trimming cost V 3 bases and J 1 base, with 14 bases left between them. CDR3 length: 16 residues. CDR1 SGHTA and CDR2 FQGNSA come from the germline V gene.

The V and J genes are TRBV6-1 and TRBJ2-3, with a weak D call TRBD2 (6 bases). Germline V lookup: CDR1 MNHNS, CDR2 SASEGT. The CDR3 totals 14 residues. V was trimmed by 2 bases and J by 6 bases, leaving 12 bases between them. CDR3 in DNA: TGTGCCAGCAGTGAACCGGGGGTTGTGGATACGCAGTATTTT. Amino acids: CASSEPGVVDTQYF.

J is TRBJ1-2 and V is TRBV7-9; no clear D gene. V lost 4 bases and J lost 7, with 7 bases in between. The CDR3 runs to 11 residues. The germline CDR1 and CDR2 sequences are SEHNR and FQNEAQ (reference sequence). CDR3 sequence reads: CASSSPPGYTF. CDR3 DNA sequence: TGTGCCAGCAGCTCCCCTCCTGGCTACACCTTC.

The chain carries TRBV7-2 and TRBJ1-6, with 9 bases fitting TRBD1. The CDR3 has 14 residues. Germline CDR1 and CDR2: SGHTA and FQGNSA. The V and J ends lost 5 bases and 9 bases, in that order; junction bases with no gene match: 5. CDR3 nucleotide sequence: TGTGCCAGCAGCCCGGACAGGGGAGGTTCACCCCTCCACTTT. Translated, it gives CASSPDRGGSPLHF.

This clone was recorded only once. This chain links TRBV27 with TRBJ1-1, with a weak D call TRBD1 (5 bases). The length of the CDR3 is 15 residues. The V gene lost 0 bases and the J gene lost 3 bases, with 11 bases spanning the gap. Germline V gives CDR1 MNHEY, CDR2 SMNVEV (reference sequence). CDR3 amino acids: CASSLSQGGDTEAFF. CDR3 DNA: TGTGCCAGCAGTTTATCGCAGGGAGGGGACACTGAAGCTTTCTTT.

The rearrangement uses TRBV11-2 and TRBJ2-7; 13 bases are a match to TRBD2. Germline V gene data show CDR1 as SGHAT and CDR2 as FQNNGV. The CDR3 loop spans 14 amino acids. V was clipped by 5 bases and J by 7 bases; unmatched bases: 5. The CDR3 nucleotides read TGTGCCAGCAGCGCGGGACTAGCGGGGAGAGAGCAGTACTTC. Its protein is CASSAGLAGREQYF.

The chain uses TRBV6-6 and TRBJ2-1, with TRBD2 matching over 7 bases. CDR3 length equals 14 residues. Germline values: CDR1 MNHNY, CDR2 SVGAGI (reference sequence). V gave up 5 bases and J gave up 9 bases; unmatched junction bases: 10. The CDR3: CASSLRTRAGEQFF. The CDR3 DNA reads as TGTGCCAGCAGTCTCCGGACTAGGGCGGGTGAGCAGTTCTTC.

The chain recombines TRBV18 with TRBJ2-1; the match to TRBD1 covers 7 bases. CDR1 KGHSH and CDR2 LQKENI come from the germline V gene. V dropped 2 bases and J dropped 11; count of bases not matched to a gene: 6. The CDR3 totals 13 residues. The CDR3 region has the DNA TGTGCCAGCTCACCAACAGGGGAACGGAAGCAGTTCTTC. Translating it yields CASSPTGERKQFF.

The chain recombines TRBV30 with TRBJ1-5; 9 bases align to TRBD1. J lost 7 bases, V lost 1 base, and 11 bases had no gene match. CDR1 and CDR2 from the germline V gene are GTSNPN and SVGIG (reference sequence). There are 16 residues in the CDR3. The CDR3 DNA sequence: TGTGCCTGGAGTGCAATAGGGACAGGGAAGGGACAGCCCCAGCATTTT. Translated: CAWSAIGTGKGQPQHF.

The CDR3 protein is CASSLTVYNEQFF. The CDR3 nucleotides are TGTGCCAGCAGTCTAACGGTTTACAATGAGCAGTTCTTC. The rearrangement uses TRBV6-5 and TRBJ2-1; the D is unclear. CDR3 length: 13 amino acids. Between the trimmed V and J ends, which lost 5 bases and 4 bases, there was a span of 9 bases. Germline values: CDR1 MNHEY, CDR2 SVGAGI.

The chain recombines TRBV18 with TRBJ2-2; 7 bases map to TRBD1. The CDR3 runs 15 residues. CDR1 and CDR2 from the germline V gene are KGHSH and LQKENI. V gave up 3 bases and J gave up 7 bases; unmatched junction bases: 8. The CDR3 nucleotides read TGTGCCAGCTCACCGGGACAGTCCTTCGGCGGGGAGCTGTTTTTT. Translation: CASSPGQSFGGELFF.

The chain is built from TRBV9 and TRBJ2-5; TRBD2 aligns across 14 bases. The CDR3 loop spans 17 amino acids. Germline lookup yields CDR1 SGDLS and CDR2 YYNGEE. Trimming took 0 bases from V and 2 from J; bases not matched to a gene: 3. CDR3 sequence reads: CASSVGTSGGIQETQYF. The CDR3 DNA is TGTGCCAGCAGCGTAGGGACTAGCGGGGGGATACAAGAGACCCAGTACTTC.

This sequence joins TRBV19 and TRBJ1-6, with D perhaps matching TRBD1 (6 bases). Germline values: CDR1 LNHDA, CDR2 SQIVND (reference sequence). CDR3 length: 14 residues. Between the trimmed V and J ends, which lost 8 bases and 10 bases, there was a span of 18 bases. CDR3 DNA sequence: TGTGCCAGTCGTACTTCAGGGGTTACCTCACCCCTCCACTTT. Translation gives CASRTSGVTSPLHF.

This sequence joins TRBV6-5 and TRBJ2-7; D might be TRBD2 (5 bases). V lost 2 bases and J 5 bases, leaving 7 bases between the germline ends. The germline gives CDR1 MNHEY, CDR2 SVGAGI. The CDR3 sequence is 12 residues long. The CDR3 loop is CASSYIGDEQYF. Written as DNA, the CDR3 is TGTGCCAGCAGTTACATCGGGGACGAGCAGTACTTC.

The chain is built from TRBV10-2 and TRBJ2-7; tentative D call: TRBD2 (5 bases). Germline CDR1 is WSHSY and CDR2 is SAAADI. Trimming shortened V by 6 bases and J by 1 base, and 10 bases separated the two germline ends. CDR3 size: 13 residues. The DNA for the CDR3 is TGCGCCAGCAGGACGAGCGGTTCCTACGAGCAGTACTTC. As protein: CASRTSGSYEQYF.

The genes are TRBV5-6 and TRBJ2-7; 10 bases fit TRBD1. The CDR3 extends over 15 amino acids. The germline CDR1 and CDR2 sequences are SGHDT and YYEEEE. V shed 3 bases, J shed 1 base, and the junction held 4 bases outside the gene matches. The DNA for the CDR3 is TGTGCCAGCAGCTCCGGGACAGGGGCTTCCTACGAGCAGTACTTC. Protein sequence: CASSSGTGASYEQYF.

V and J are TRBV19 and TRBJ2-1; TRBD2 aligns across 9 bases. This CDR3 contains 15 residues. Germline V gene sequence: CDR1 LNHDA, CDR2 SQIVND (reference sequence). The V gene end was trimmed by 5 bases and the J gene end by 4 bases; junction bases not matched to a gene: 6. The CDR3 region is CASSPVAGAYNEQFF. The CDR3 DNA reads TGTGCCAGTAGTCCCGTAGCGGGAGCTTACAATGAGCAGTTCTTC.

The chain combines TRBV19 with TRBJ1-2; the match to TRBD1 covers 7 bases. The CDR3 has 15 residues. Trimming at V came to 6 bases and at J to 0 bases, leaving 7 bases not matched to a gene. Germline values: CDR1 LNHDA, CDR2 SQIVND (reference sequence). CDR3 protein: CASRIQGITNYGYTF. In DNA form, the CDR3 reads TGTGCCAGTAGAATACAGGGGATAACTAACTATGGCTACACCTTC. The whole variable domain, filled in from reference TRBV19 and TRBJ1-2, reads DGGITQSPKYLFRKEGQNVTLSCEQNLNHDAMYWYRQDPGQGLRLIYYSQIVNDFQKGDIAEGYSVSREKKESFPLTVTSAQKNPTAFYLCASRIQGITNYGYTFGSGTRLTVV.